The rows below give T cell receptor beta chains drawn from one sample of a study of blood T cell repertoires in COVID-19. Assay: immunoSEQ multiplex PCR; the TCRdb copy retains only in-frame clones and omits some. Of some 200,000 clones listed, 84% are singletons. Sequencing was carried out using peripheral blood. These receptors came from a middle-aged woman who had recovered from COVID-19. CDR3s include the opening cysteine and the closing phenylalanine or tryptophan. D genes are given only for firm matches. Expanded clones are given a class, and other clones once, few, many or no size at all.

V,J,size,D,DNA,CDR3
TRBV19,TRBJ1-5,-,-,TGTGCCAGTACCCTCCTCCCGGGGTATCAGCCCCAGCATTTT,CASTLLPGYQPQHF
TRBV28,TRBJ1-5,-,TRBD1,TGTGCCAGCAGTTCCGGGACAGGGTTCAATCAGCCCCAGCATTTT,CASSSGTGFNQPQHF
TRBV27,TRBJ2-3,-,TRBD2,TGTGCCAGCACCAAAGCGGGGGGTAAGAGCACAGATACGCAGTATTTT,CASTKAGGKSTDTQYF
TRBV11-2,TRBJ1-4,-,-,TGTGCCAGCAGCTTAGCACTGGGGGCAAATGAAAAACTGTTTTTT,CASSLALGANEKLFF
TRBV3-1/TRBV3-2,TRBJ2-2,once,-,TGTGCCAGCAGCCAAGATCCGGGACAAAACGCGAACACCGGGGAGCTGTTTTTT,CASSQDPGQNANTGELFF
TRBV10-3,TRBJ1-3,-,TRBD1,TGTGCCACCAGTGGTGGACAGGGCAGGCTCTCTGGAAACACCATATATTTT,CATSGGQGRLSGNTIYF
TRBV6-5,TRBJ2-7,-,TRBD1,TGTGCCAGCAGTTTCCGAAACAGGGGACGGCAGTACTTC,CASSFRNRGRQYF
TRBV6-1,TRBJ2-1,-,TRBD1,TGTGCCAGCAGTGAAACAGCCAGGACAGGGTTTTTCGATGAGCAGTTCTTC,CASSETARTGFFDEQFF
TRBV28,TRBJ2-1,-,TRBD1,TGTGCCAGCAGCTTGACAGGGAATGAGCAGTTCTTC,CASSLTGNEQFF
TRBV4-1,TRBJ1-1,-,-,TGCGCCAGCAGCCAAGGTGACGCGGTCACTGAAGCTTTCTTT,CASSQGDAVTEAFF
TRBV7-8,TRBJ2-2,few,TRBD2,TGTGCCAGCACCACATTACTACCGGGACTAGGCAACACCGGGGAGCTGTTTTTT,CASTTLLPGLGNTGELFF
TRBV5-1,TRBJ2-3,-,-,TGCGCCAGCAGCGCCTGGGACAATGAAATCACAGATACGCAGTATTTT,CASSAWDNEITDTQYF